Given below is one T cell receptor (beta chain) in context. The antigen remains undetermined. CD8+ T cell subsets were each sorted in triplicate, approximately 300,000 cells apiece. Those CD8+ T cells considered naive were CD45RO-CCR7+CD27+CD95-. Germline CDR1 is MNHEY and CDR2 is SMNVEV (reference sequence). The CDR3 extends over 11 amino acids. Researchers prepared the TRB cDNA libraries using 5' RACE with UMI labels. TCRdb reprocessed the 5' RACE reads and reports one entry per CDR3 protein, with no DNA. The sample's table shows around 95,000 distinct CDR3 sequences. The sample is drawn from a study of CXCR3-negative and CXCR3-positive naive CD8 T cells. General study points: Naive cells that were CXCR3-negative or CXCR3-positive used TRBV-TRBJ genes alike, while memory cells diverged. Much lower diversity was found in memory CD8+ cells, while both naive subsets had comparably high diversity. In CXCR3-positive naive cells, the TRB CDR3s were more hydrophobic than in CXCR3-negative naive cells.

The sequence came from a human donor in good health. Some clones in this sample may be carry-over from other donors' samples. Sequencing used naive CXCR3+ CD8+ T cells from blood. The subset was: CD45RO-CCR7+CD27+CD95- naive CD8+ T cells expressing CXCR3 (TNR3+). The rearrangement joins TRBV27 to TRBJ2-7. The CDR3 region is CASSGSYEQYF.